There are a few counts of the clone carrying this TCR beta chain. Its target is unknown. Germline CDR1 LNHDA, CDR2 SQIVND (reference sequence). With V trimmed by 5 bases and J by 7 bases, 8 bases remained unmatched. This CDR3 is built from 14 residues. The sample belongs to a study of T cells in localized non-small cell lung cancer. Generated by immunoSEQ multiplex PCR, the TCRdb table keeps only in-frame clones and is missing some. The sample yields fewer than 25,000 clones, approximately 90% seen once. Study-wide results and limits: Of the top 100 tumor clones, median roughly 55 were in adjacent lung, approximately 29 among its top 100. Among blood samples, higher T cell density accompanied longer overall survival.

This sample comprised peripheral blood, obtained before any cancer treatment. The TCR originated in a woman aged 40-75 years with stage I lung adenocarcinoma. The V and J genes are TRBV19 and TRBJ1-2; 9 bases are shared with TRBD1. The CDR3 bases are TGTGCCAGTAGTCGGGACAGGGAGTATGGTGGCTACACCTTC. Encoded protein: CASSRDREYGGYTF. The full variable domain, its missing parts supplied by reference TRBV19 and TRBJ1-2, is DGGITQSPKYLFRKEGQNVTLSCEQNLNHDAMYWYRQDPGQGLRLIYYSQIVNDFQKGDIAEGYSVSREKKESFPLTVTSAQKNPTAFYLCASSRDREYGGYTFGSGTRLTVV.